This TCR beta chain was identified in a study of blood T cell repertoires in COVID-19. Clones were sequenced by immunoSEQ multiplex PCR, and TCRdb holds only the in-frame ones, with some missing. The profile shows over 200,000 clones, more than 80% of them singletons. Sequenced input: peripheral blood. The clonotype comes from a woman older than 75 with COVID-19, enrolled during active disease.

CDR3 residues: CASSLGLGVSEQYF. The CDR3 coding sequence is TGTGCCAGCAGCTTGGGTCTAGGGGTTAGCGAGCAGTACTTC. This chain uses TRBV5-6 with TRBJ2-7; a weak D match, TRBD1 (5 bases). Germline V gives CDR1 SGHDT, CDR2 YYEEEE. The CDR3 runs to 14 residues. V was pared by 0 bases and J by 6 bases, with 13 bases between.